This TCR beta chain is from a study of blood T cells in healthy people across ages. Study results and caveats: A strong correlation was found between TCR beta diversity and the percentage of naive T cells. Per million T cells, TCR beta diversity dropped roughly linearly as age increased.

Through a sample-barcoded 5' primer and a J-beta primer mix, a second PCR was run for roughly 7 to 12 cycles. TCRdb reanalysed the 5' RACE reads using MiXCR and keeps one entry per CDR3 protein. The table has about 1.4 million distinct CDR3 sequences, approximately 59% seen once; the top ten hold approximately 7%. Note on this clonotype: Its antigen remains unknown.

Extraction yielded at least 5 micrograms of total RNA per sample. The sequence derives from a young man in good health. The sequencing input was blood.

The CDR3 region has the DNA TGTGCCATCAGTGCTGGTAACACAGATACGCAGTATTTT. This gives the protein CAISAGNTDTQYF. The chain links TRBV10-3 to TRBJ2-3; D is uncertain. Germline CDR1 reads ENHRY; CDR2 reads SYGVKD. Trimming removed 4 bases at V and 2 bases at J, with 7 bases between. This CDR3 has 13 residues.